These 30 T cell receptor beta chains share one sample of origin, sequenced in a study of T cell repertoires in cytomegalovirus infection. TCRdb reprocessed the reads via MiXCR and lists one record per CDR3 protein. The table lists approximately 500,000 distinct CDR3 sequences, roughly 10% of them singletons. Source material: PBMCs. These receptor sequences come from a human donor in good health (CMV status not recorded). Some clones in this sample may be carry-over from other donors' samples.

This clonotype was detected many times. The V call is TRBV19, the J call TRBJ1-5, with D possibly being TRBD1 (6 bases). Trimming cost V 5 bases and J 1 base, with 15 bases left between them. Germline V gene lookup returns CDR1 LNHDA and CDR2 SQIVND (reference sequence). The CDR3 totals 16 residues. In DNA form, the CDR3 reads TGTGCCAGTAGTCCCCTCAGGGGACGGAGCAATCAGCCCCAGCATTTT. Translation gives CASSPLRGRSNQPQHF.

The chain carries TRBV12-3 or TRBV12-4 and TRBJ1-5, with TRBD1 matching over 7 bases. Losses at the gene ends were 1 base for V and 7 bases for J; bases not matched to a gene: 4. CDR3 length equals 14 residues. The CDR3 spells CASSLEGARQPQHF. The CDR3 nucleotides read TGTGCCAGCAGTTTAGAGGGGGCTAGGCAGCCCCAGCATTTT.

This clonotype appeared many times. The CDR3 sequence: CASSFTTSGNTIYF. The CDR3 coding sequence is TGTGCCAGCAGTTTTACGACGTCTGGAAACACCATATATTTT. The gene calls are TRBV12-3 or TRBV12-4 and TRBJ1-3; no reliable D call. The germline V and J ends were trimmed by 3 bases and 1 base, with 7 bases remaining between them. The CDR3 totals 14 residues.

V is TRBV6-5 and J is TRBJ2-3, with TRBD1 matching 10 bases. V shed 6 bases, J shed 4 bases, and the junction held 7 bases outside the gene matches. The CDR3 sequence is 15 residues long. CDR1 is MNHEY and CDR2 is SVGAGI in the germline V gene. CDR3 nucleotide sequence: TGTGCCAGCAGCGCCGGGACAGGGGTGGCAGATACGCAGTATTTT. Translated: CASSAGTGVADTQYF.

There are many counts of this clonotype. The chain employs TRBV5-5 and TRBJ2-7; a weak D match, TRBD1 (6 bases). Germline CDR1 is SGHKS and CDR2 is YYEKEE (reference sequence). This CDR3 contains 14 residues. V was trimmed by 4 bases and J by 2 bases, leaving 13 bases between them. CDR3 in amino acids: CASSIAQGPYEQYF. The CDR3 DNA sequence: TGTGCCAGCAGCATTGCTCAGGGGCCCTACGAGCAGTACTTC.

This chain links TRBV20-1 with TRBJ2-7; D may be TRBD1 or TRBD2 (6 bases each). Germline CDR1 and CDR2: DFQATT and SNEGSKA (reference sequence). The CDR3 spans 15 residues. V was pared by 2 bases and J by 6 bases, with 20 bases between. The CDR3 coding sequence is TGCAGTGCTAGACCCCGGGGGACAAGGGCCCGCGAGCAGTACTTC. This translates into CSARPRGTRAREQYF.

This clonotype was seen many times. The V gene is TRBV6-5, the J gene TRBJ1-1; D may be TRBD1 (5 bases). This CDR3 contains 17 residues. V was clipped by 2 bases and J by 0 bases, with 16 bases between them. From germline, CDR1 is MNHEY and CDR2 SVGAGI. The CDR3 reads CASSYRRGGGVNTEAFF. Here the CDR3 DNA reads TGTGCCAGCAGTTACCGGCGGGGCGGTGGAGTGAACACTGAAGCTTTCTTT.

This clonotype was seen at least ten times. The chain couples TRBV2 to TRBJ2-3, with D possibly being TRBD2 (5 bases). The ends were cut back, 0 bases at V and 1 base at J, with 5 bases in the middle. CDR1 and CDR2 (germline): SNHLY, FYNNEI. The CDR3 is 14 amino acids. The CDR3 coding sequence is TGTGCCAGCAGTGAAGCTAGCGGCACAGATACGCAGTATTTT. Protein: CASSEASGTDTQYF.

Concerning this clonotype: This may be a read error: a much more frequent sequence differs by one nucleotide. This rearrangement joins TRBV7-6 to TRBJ1-2, with D possibly TRBD1 on 5 matching bases. The CDR3 runs 13 residues. Germline lookup yields CDR1 SGHVS and CDR2 FNYEAQ. The CDR3 nucleotides read TGTGTCAGCACCGACCCCCGAGGGGAAGGCTACACCTTC. Its translation is CVSTDPRGEGYTF.

This clonotype was detected only a few times. The chain links TRBV5-1 to TRBJ2-7; D remains ambiguous. This CDR3 has 13 amino acids. From germline, CDR1 is SGHRS and CDR2 YFSETQ. The V end was cut by 3 bases, the J end by 2 bases, with 9 bases between. The CDR3 DNA sequence: TGCGCCAGCAGCTCGGGCAATCCCTACGAGCAGTACTTC. It codes for CASSSGNPYEQYF.

The table lists this clonotype with many counts. The V and J genes are TRBV7-9 and TRBJ1-2; 7 nucleotides match TRBD1. Germline CDR1 SEHNR, CDR2 FQNEAQ (reference sequence). V lost 6 bases, J lost 3 bases, and 7 bases stayed unmatched. The CDR3 extends over 14 amino acids. CDR3 in amino acids: CASSLTGVDYGYTF. DNA for the CDR3: TGTGCCAGCAGTCTTACAGGGGTCGACTATGGCTACACCTTC.

In this sample, this clonotype turned up many times. This chain uses TRBV18 with TRBJ1-4; D not resolved. The CDR3 is made up of 14 amino acids. Trimming took off 2 bases at V and 4 bases at J, with 8 bases between the two ends. Germline assignment: CDR1 KGHSH and CDR2 LQKENI. CDR3 in DNA: TGTGCCAGCTCACCAGGAGCCGTTAATGAAAAACTGTTTTTT. Residues: CASSPGAVNEKLFF.

This clonotype was counted many times. J is TRBJ1-1 and V is TRBV7-9; D possibly corresponds to TRBD1 (6 bases). Germline V gene lookup returns CDR1 SEHNR and CDR2 FQNEAQ (reference sequence). CDR3 length: 16 residues. Trimming left V 2 bases short and J 0 bases short, with 13 bases between. The CDR3, as DNA: TGTGCCAGCAGCTTACGTGGACAGAACATGAACACTGAAGCTTTCTTT. It yields the protein CASSLRGQNMNTEAFF. Using reference TRBV7-9 and TRBJ1-1 for the parts outside the CDR3, the full variable domain is DTGVSQNPRHKITKRGQNVTFRCDPISEHNRLYWYRQTLGQGPEFLTYFQNEAQLEKSRLLSDRFSAERPKGSFSTLEIQRTEQGDSAMYLCASSLRGQNMNTEAFFGQGTRLTVV.

This clonotype was seen at least ten times. The CDR3 bases are TGTGCCAGCATCATCAGGGCAGGGGGCTCGAACACTGAAGCTTTCTTT. Translating it yields CASIIRAGGSNTEAFF. J is TRBJ1-1 and V is TRBV5-8, with 8 bases identical to TRBD1. The germline V gene encodes CDR1 SGHTS and CDR2 YDEGEE. Germline trimming cut 6 bases from V and 1 base from J; bases unmatched to any gene: 11. The CDR3 is 16 amino acids.

This clonotype was observed many times. V and J are TRBV7-9 and TRBJ2-3; D possibly matches TRBD1 or TRBD2 (6 bases each). Per germline, CDR1 SEHNR and CDR2 FQNEAQ (reference sequence). V lost 8 bases to trimming and J lost 5 bases, with 17 bases between them. The length of the CDR3 is 14 residues. The CDR3 DNA reads as TGTGCCAGCCTGTGGAGGGGGACGAGAGATACGCAGTATTTT. Its translation is CASLWRGTRDTQYF.

The rearrangement uses TRBV2 and TRBJ1-6; a possible D gene is TRBD1 (6 bases). The CDR3 contains 14 residues. Germline CDR1 reads SNHLY; CDR2 reads FYNNEI. The V end was cut by 7 bases, the J end by 3 bases, with 10 bases between. CDR3 region: CASTKQGYNSPLHF. DNA of the CDR3: TGTGCCAGCACCAAACAGGGCTATAATTCACCCCTCCACTTT.

Many counts were recorded for this clonotype. CDR3 in amino acids: CATAAGAYTGELFF. The CDR3 DNA reads TGTGCCACCGCGGCGGGGGCGTACACCGGGGAGCTGTTTTTT. The chain employs TRBV6-6 and TRBJ2-2; D perhaps matches TRBD2 (7 bases). The CDR3 has 14 amino acids. Germline lookup yields CDR1 MNHNY and CDR2 SVGAGI (reference sequence). V lost 10 bases, J lost 3 bases, and 15 bases lay in between.

This clonotype has a handful of counts. CDR3 nucleotides: TGCAGCGTTCTTACTACAGGTGCGAGCAATCAGCCCCAGCATTTT. Translating gives CSVLTTGASNQPQHF. V and J are TRBV29-1 and TRBJ1-5; possibly TRBD1 for D (5 bases). V shed 5 bases and J shed 1 base, with 15 bases lying between them. The CDR3 consists of 15 residues. Germline V lookup: CDR1 SQVTM, CDR2 ANQGSEA. Complete variable domain (other parts from reference TRBV29-1 and TRBJ1-5): SAVISQKPSRDICQRGTSLTIQCQVDSQVTMMFWYRQQPGQSLTLIATANQGSEATYESGFVIDKFPISRPNLTFSTLTVSNMSPEDSSIYLCSVLTTGASNQPQHFGDGTRLSIL.

This clonotype has a handful of counts. This chain joins TRBV20-1 and TRBJ2-7, with 7 bases aligning to TRBD2. Trimming at V came to 3 bases and at J to 0 bases, leaving 8 bases not matched to a gene. This CDR3 region has 15 residues. Germline CDR1 DFQATT, CDR2 SNEGSKA (reference sequence). The CDR3 loop is CSASTLAAVSYEQYF. The CDR3 nucleotides are TGCAGTGCTAGTACTCTAGCGGCAGTCTCCTACGAGCAGTACTTC.

This clonotype occurred many times. The rearrangement joins TRBV7-8 to TRBJ2-3; 10 bases line up with TRBD1. Losses at the gene ends were 4 bases for V and 2 bases for J; bases not matched to a gene: 6. This CDR3 region has 16 residues. In germline, CDR1 is SGHVS, CDR2 FQNEAQ. The CDR3 loop is CASSSADRGPTDTQYF. The CDR3 DNA follows: TGTGCCAGCAGCTCAGCCGACAGGGGGCCCACAGATACGCAGTATTTT.

This clonotype was detected ten times or more. This rearrangement joins TRBV7-2 to TRBJ2-7; 9 bases are a match to TRBD1. CDR1 and CDR2 from the germline V gene are SGHTA and FQGNSA. With 5 bases clipped from V and 4 bases from J, the junction kept 9 bases outside the gene matches. The CDR3 has 15 residues. The chain's CDR3 is CASSLGTGLLYEQYF. CDR3 DNA: TGTGCCAGCAGCCTCGGGACAGGGTTATTGTACGAGCAGTACTTC. Looking up the rest from reference TRBV7-2 and TRBJ2-7 gives the full variable domain: GAGVSQSPSNKVTEKGKDVELRCDPISGHTALYWYRQSLGQGLEFLIYFQGNSAPDKSGLPSDRFSAERTGGSVSTLTIQRTQQEDSAVYLCASSLGTGLLYEQYFGPGTRLTVT.

This clonotype was seen only once. This chain links TRBV28 with TRBJ2-1; 13 bases are shared with TRBD2. Trimming removed 5 bases from V and 7 bases from J; junction bases left unmatched: 5. Germline loops: CDR1 MDHEN, CDR2 SYDVKM. The CDR3 contains 15 residues. The CDR3 DNA reads TGTGCCAGCAGTACCGGGACTAGCGGGATAAATGAGCAGTTCTTC. Its protein product is CASSTGTSGINEQFF.

This clonotype was picked up many times. The rearrangement links TRBV12-3 or TRBV12-4 to TRBJ1-4, with D unresolved. Trimming took off 4 bases at V and 5 bases at J, with 11 bases between the two ends. CDR3 length: 14 amino acids. This CDR3 is CASSSPNLNEKLFF. CDR3 nucleotides: TGTGCCAGCAGTTCCCCTAATCTGAATGAAAAACTGTTTTTT.

V gene TRBV27 combines with J gene TRBJ2-1, with D tentatively TRBD2 (6 bases). Germline CDR1 reads MNHEY; CDR2 reads SMNVEV (reference sequence). This CDR3 region has 16 residues. Between the trimmed V and J ends, which lost 7 bases and 0 bases, there was a span of 16 bases. The CDR3 bases are TGTGCCAGCACCTTTTCTACGCGGGGCTCCTACAATGAGCAGTTCTTC. Residues: CASTFSTRGSYNEQFF.

This clonotype was seen only a few times. V gene TRBV27 combines with J gene TRBJ2-7; a possible D gene is TRBD1 (5 bases). In germline, CDR1 is MNHEY, CDR2 SMNVEV (reference sequence). This CDR3 is built from 13 residues. V gave up 3 bases and J gave up 3 bases, with 9 bases separating them. The CDR3 sequence is CASSLTVGYEQYF. DNA for the CDR3: TGTGCCAGCAGTTTGACAGTTGGCTACGAGCAGTACTTC.

The table lists this clonotype with many counts. The J gene is TRBJ1-1, the V gene TRBV7-8, with D uncertain. V was trimmed by 4 bases and J by 3 bases, leaving 12 bases between them. The CDR3 sequence is 14 residues long. CDR1 is SGHVS, CDR2 FQNEAQ, per germline. Here the CDR3 reads CASSWIFEDTEAFF. Here the CDR3 DNA reads TGTGCCAGCAGCTGGATTTTTGAGGACACTGAAGCTTTCTTT.

This clonotype was recorded many times. The V and J genes are TRBV19 and TRBJ2-6; no reliable D call. V lost 7 bases to trimming and J lost 0 bases, with 4 bases between them. Germline values: CDR1 LNHDA, CDR2 SQIVND (reference sequence). The CDR3 consists of 13 residues. The CDR3 DNA sequence: TGTGCCAGTAAATTCTCTGGGGCCAACGTCCTGACTTTC. Its protein is CASKFSGANVLTF.

V gene TRBV4-1 combines with J gene TRBJ1-2; D is perhaps TRBD1 (6 bases). This CDR3 has 14 amino acids. V was shortened by 3 bases and J by 8 bases, with 16 bases between the two germline ends. Looked up from germline, CDR1 is MGHRA and CDR2 is YSYEKL. CDR3 protein: CASSQPGTKEGYTF. CDR3 coding DNA: TGCGCCAGCAGCCAGCCAGGGACAAAGGAGGGCTACACCTTC.

V and J are TRBV20-1 and TRBJ2-1; D not certain. CDR3 length: 11 amino acids. Trimming cost V 1 base and J 7 bases, with 5 bases left between them. Germline V CDR1 and CDR2: DFQATT, SNEGSKA (reference sequence). The CDR3, as DNA: TGCAGTGCTAGAGCCGCGAATGAGCAGTTCTTC. Amino acid sequence: CSARAANEQFF.

The chain is built from TRBV10-2 and TRBJ2-7; TRBD2 aligns across 10 bases. This CDR3 is 14 amino acids long. CDR1 is WSHSY and CDR2 is SAAADI in the germline V gene. Trimming cost V 8 bases and J 7 bases; bases outside gene matches: 11. CDR3 nucleotides: TGCGCCAGCGAACGGTCTAGCGGGAGCTTAGAGCAGTACTTC. This codes for CASERSSGSLEQYF.